The 20 T cell receptor beta chains reported below all come from one sample, sequenced in a study of T cell clonality in common variable immunodeficiency (dated by TCRdb to between 2014 and 2017). Receptor amplification or capture employed the immunoSEQ multiplex PCR assay. What TCRdb holds here is the immuneACCESS table cut down to in-frame rearrangements. Part of the clones is not present; checked against another copy, under half of the missing clones reflect an unresolved V gene, and the others are unexplained. This sample contains approximately 50,000 clones, none of which is a singleton. About 0.8% of the sample goes to the ten largest clones. The material sequenced was peripheral blood mononuclear cells. The receptors were gathered from a person aged 18 to 75 in good health.

This clone has at least ten counts. The sequence runs out 3 residues before the end of the CDR3; the remainder is reconstructed from the germline J gene. This chain uses TRBV4-2 with TRBJ2-6, with 9 bases identical to TRBD1. CDR1 and CDR2 from the germline V gene are LGHNA and YNFKEQ. This CDR3 has 21 amino acids. V was pared by 4 bases and J by 0 bases, with 16 bases of the junction left unmatched. The CDR3 sequence is CASSPQPRQGVAHSGANVLTF. The sequenced part of the CDR3 DNA is TGTGCCAGCAGCCCCCAGCCTCGACAGGGGGTTGCTCACTCTGGGGCCAACGTC.

There are many counts of this clone. One end of the junction fails to match germline, which may point to a read error. The sequence runs out 3 residues before the end of the CDR3; the remainder is reconstructed from the germline J gene. The chain links TRBV4-2 to TRBJ2-3, with a possible D match to TRBD1 (5 bases). Germline CDR1 LGHNA, CDR2 YNFKEQ. The length of the CDR3 is 14 residues. The CDR3 protein is CASSQDGAADTQYF. The part of the CDR3 DNA that was read is TGCGCCAGCAGCCAAGATGGGGCCGCAGATACG.

This clone showed up many times. The read ends 3 residues early relative to the CDR3; the germline J gene fills the gap. The V call is TRBV5-1, the J call TRBJ1-4, with unresolved D. CDR1 is SGHRS, CDR2 YFSETQ, per germline. The CDR3 spans 16 residues. The V and J ends lost 0 bases and 5 bases respectively, with 14 bases between them. The CDR3 here is CASSLEAGRPNEKLFF. The sequenced CDR3 bases are TGCGCCAGCAGCTTGGAGGCAGGCCGGCCAAATGAAAAA.

There are many counts of this clone. The read ends 3 residues early relative to the CDR3; the germline J gene fills the gap. V and J are TRBV10-3 and TRBJ2-2; D gene unclear. The germline V and J ends were trimmed by 0 bases and 1 base, with 9 bases remaining between them. This CDR3 region has 16 residues. CDR1 is ENHRY and CDR2 is SYGVKD in the germline V gene. CDR3 sequence: CAISESSPGNTGELFF. The part of the CDR3 DNA that was read is TGTGCCATCAGTGAGTCGAGCCCAGGGAACACCGGGGAG.

This clone was found many times. The read terminates 3 residues before the CDR3 end, so the remaining end is supplied by the germline J gene. The rearrangement joins TRBV29-1 to TRBJ1-2; D remains ambiguous. The length of the CDR3 is 10 residues. In germline, CDR1 is SQVTM, CDR2 ANQGSEA. Here the CDR3 reads CSVSAGGYTF. The DNA read from the CDR3 is TGCAGCGTCTCCGCCGGGGGC.

Note on this clone: Read data end 3 residues before the CDR3 end; the end is taken from the germline J gene. The V call is TRBV11-2, the J call TRBJ2-1, with D possibly being TRBD1 (5 bases). The length of the CDR3 is 12 residues. Trimming removed 5 bases from V and 7 bases from J, with 9 bases in between. Germline CDR1 SGHAT, CDR2 FQNNGV. CDR3 DNA (partial): TGTGCCAGCAGCGGGGCTCTAAATGAG. Amino acids: CASSGALNE. The complete CDR3 reads CASSGALNEQFF.

There are a few counts of this clone. The DNA ends 3 residues before the CDR3 does, and the rest of the CDR3 is filled in from the germline J gene. The rearrangement joins TRBV2 to TRBJ1-1; D uncertain. V was trimmed by 4 bases and J by 1 base, leaving 13 bases between them. This CDR3 comprises 15 residues. Per the germline V gene, CDR1 is SNHLY and CDR2 is FYNNEI. The CDR3 bases that were read are TGTGCCAGCAGTGCTACCGGACTCCCGAACACTGAA. The encoded protein is CASSATGLPNTE. The complete CDR3 reads CASSATGLPNTEAFF. The full variable domain, rest sourced from reference TRBV2 and TRBJ1-1, is EPEVTQTPSHQVTQMGQEVILRCVPISNHLYFYWYRQILGQKVEFLVSFYNNEISEKSEIFDDQFSVERPDGSNFTLKIRSTKLEDSAMYFCASSATGLPNTEAFFGQGTRLTVV.

This clone was picked up many times. The read ends 3 residues before the CDR3 terminus; that terminus is restored from the germline J gene. The chain joins TRBV2 to TRBJ2-5, with TRBD1 matching over 9 bases. The J segment lost 5 bases and the V segment lost 3 bases, leaving 1 base of the junction unmatched. Germline V gives CDR1 SNHLY, CDR2 FYNNEI. The CDR3 is 13 amino acids. CDR3 sequence: CASSDGTGETQYF. CDR3 bases read: TGTGCCAGCAGTGACGGGACAGGGGAGACC. The full variable domain, completed using reference TRBV2 and TRBJ2-5, is EPEVTQTPSHQVTQMGQEVILRCVPISNHLYFYWYRQILGQKVEFLVSFYNNEISEKSEIFDDQFSVERPDGSNFTLKIRSTKLEDSAMYFCASSDGTGETQYFGPGTRLLVL.

The sample holds many counts of this clone. The CDR3 extends 3 residues past the end of the read, so its final part is completed from the germline J gene. The V call is TRBV7-2, the J call TRBJ2-6; tentative D call: TRBD2 (5 bases). Germline assignment: CDR1 SGHTA and CDR2 FQGNSA. The CDR3 is 15 amino acids. Trimming pared 3 bases from V and 2 bases from J, leaving 8 bases between. The CDR3 here is CASSFSGTGANVLTF. The CDR3 bases that were read are TGTGCCAGCAGCTTCTCGGGGACTGGGGCCAACGTC.

Many counts were recorded for this clone. Sequencing ends 3 residues short of the CDR3 end; the germline J gene provides the rest. This sequence joins TRBV20-1 and TRBJ2-3; tentatively, D is TRBD2 (6 bases). The germline gives CDR1 DFQATT, CDR2 SNEGSKA (reference sequence). The length of the CDR3 is 11 residues. The sequenced part of the CDR3 DNA is TGCAGTGCTATTGGCGGGGCGACG. Encoded protein: CSAIGGAT. The full CDR3 sequence reads CSAIGGATQYF.

This clone was detected many times. The read halts 3 residues ahead of the CDR3 end, with the missing end drawn from the germline J gene. V gene TRBV5-4 combines with J gene TRBJ1-1, with D hard to call. The germline CDR1 and CDR2 sequences are SGHNT and YYREEE (reference sequence). The CDR3 totals 12 residues. Trimming pared 2 bases from V and 7 bases from J, leaving 9 bases between. CDR3 DNA, as far as it was read: TGTGCCAGCAGCTTACATAATAATGAA. It codes for CASSLHNNE. The CDR3 as a whole reads CASSLHNNEAFF.

This clone showed up just a few times. Sequencing ends 3 residues short of the CDR3 end; the germline J gene provides the rest. The chain combines TRBV6-1 with TRBJ1-6, with D perhaps TRBD1 (5 bases). Between the trimmed V and J ends, which lost 1 base and 10 bases, there was a span of 17 bases. The CDR3 is 16 residues long. Germline values: CDR1 MNHNS, CDR2 SASEGT. The chain's CDR3 is CASSEEVLGGQSPLHF. The covered CDR3 bases are TGTGCCAGCAGTGAAGAGGTTTTGGGGGGTCAGTCACCC.

Ten or more counts support this clone. The DNA ends 3 residues before the CDR3 does, and the rest of the CDR3 is filled in from the germline J gene. The V call is TRBV20-1, the J call TRBJ2-1, with D perhaps assigned TRBD1 or TRBD2 (5 bases each). Trimming cost V 5 bases and J 5 bases, with 16 bases left between them. CDR1 and CDR2 (germline): DFQATT, SNEGSKA (reference sequence). The CDR3 has 14 amino acids. This chain's CDR3 is CSAPEGRDHNEQFF. The CDR3 DNA, read in part, is TGCAGTGCTCCCGAGGGGCGCGACCACAATGAG.

This clone was seen at least ten times. Sequencing ends 3 residues short of the CDR3 end; the germline J gene provides the rest. V is TRBV6-4 and J is TRBJ1-5; a possible D gene is TRBD1 (6 bases). Looked up from germline, CDR1 is MRHNA and CDR2 is SNTAGT. Between the trimmed V and J ends, which lost 3 bases and 7 bases, there was a span of 10 bases. CDR3 length: 13 residues. The CDR3 is CASSEQGGQPQHF. The sequenced part of the CDR3 DNA is TGTGCCAGCAGTGAACAGGGAGGGCAGCCC.

The table lists this clone with many counts. The CDR3 extends 3 residues past the end of the read, so its final part is completed from the germline J gene. The genes are TRBV5-1 and TRBJ2-5; TRBD2 agrees at 9 bases. Per germline, CDR1 SGHRS and CDR2 YFSETQ. The V segment lost 4 bases and the J segment 5 bases; nucleotides outside the gene matches: 12. This CDR3 has 16 residues. Incomplete CDR3 DNA: TGCGCCAGCAGCCTGAAACCTAGCGGGGTGGATGAGACC. Protein sequence: CASSLKPSGVDET. In full, the CDR3 reads CASSLKPSGVDETQYF.

This clone was seen repeatedly, ten times or more. The CDR3 extends 3 residues past the end of the read, so its final part is completed from the germline J gene. The chain is built from TRBV7-9 and TRBJ2-4; D is possibly TRBD1 (5 bases). The length of the CDR3 is 12 residues. From germline, CDR1 is SEHNR and CDR2 FQNEAQ (reference sequence). CDR3 in amino acids: CASSLAREIQYF. The sequenced CDR3 bases are TGTGCCAGCAGCTTAGCCAGGGAAATT.

This clone was observed many times. The read stops 3 residues short of the end of the CDR3; the missing end is completed from the germline J gene. The chain joins TRBV18 to TRBJ2-3; TRBD1 aligns across 10 bases. J gave up 4 bases and V 3 bases, and 4 bases lay outside the gene matches. The CDR3 runs to 15 residues. The germline V gene has CDR1 KGHSH and CDR2 LQKENI. CDR3 amino acids: CASSPGTGDADTQYF. The DNA read from the CDR3 is TGTGCCAGCTCACCCGGGACAGGGGATGCAGATACG.

Ten or more counts support this clone. The read gets to within 3 residues of the CDR3 end, and the germline J gene fills in the rest. The chain recombines TRBV6-4 with TRBJ2-3; D call uncertain. This CDR3 spans 13 amino acids. Germline CDR1 reads MRHNA; CDR2 reads SNTAGT. The V end lost 9 bases, the J end lost 3 bases, and 13 bases lay between the germline ends. The CDR3 bases that were read are TGTGCCAGGGCGTTCCAAGGGACAGATACG. This sequence encodes CARAFQGTDT. The complete CDR3 protein is CARAFQGTDTQYF.

This clone came up many times. Coverage ceases 3 residues before the CDR3 finishes, and the germline J gene fills in the end. This chain joins TRBV10-3 and TRBJ1-6; D gene unclear. The ends were cut back, 4 bases at V and 7 bases at J, with 11 bases in the middle. The CDR3 sequence is 14 residues long. Looked up from germline, CDR1 is ENHRY and CDR2 is SYGVKD. Partial CDR3 DNA: TGTGCCATCAGTGGGACTGAACAAAATTCACCC. It encodes CAISGTEQNSP. The CDR3 in its entirety is CAISGTEQNSPLHF.

This clone appeared many times. The read stops 3 residues short of the end of the CDR3; the missing end is completed from the germline J gene. This chain connects TRBV5-6 to TRBJ1-2, with D possibly matching TRBD1 (5 bases). V gave up 4 bases and J gave up 4 bases, with 11 bases separating them. The germline CDR1 and CDR2 sequences are SGHDT and YYEEEE. There are 13 residues in the CDR3. The sequenced part of the CDR3 DNA is TGTGCCAGCAGCCCGATCGACAGCTATGGC. Translation gives CASSPIDSYG. The full CDR3 sequence reads CASSPIDSYGYTF.